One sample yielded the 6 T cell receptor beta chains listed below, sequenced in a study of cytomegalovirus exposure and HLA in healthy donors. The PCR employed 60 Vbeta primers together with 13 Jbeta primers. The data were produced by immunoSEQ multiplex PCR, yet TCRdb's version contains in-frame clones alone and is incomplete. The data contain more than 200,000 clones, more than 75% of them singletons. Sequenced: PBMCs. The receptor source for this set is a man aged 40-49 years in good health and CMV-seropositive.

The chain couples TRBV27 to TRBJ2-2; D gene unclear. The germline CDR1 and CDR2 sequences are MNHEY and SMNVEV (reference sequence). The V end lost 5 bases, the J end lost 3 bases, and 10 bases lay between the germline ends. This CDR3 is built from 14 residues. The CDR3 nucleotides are TGTGCCAGCAGTACCCACAGATACACCGGGGAGCTGTTTTTT. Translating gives CASSTHRYTGELFF.

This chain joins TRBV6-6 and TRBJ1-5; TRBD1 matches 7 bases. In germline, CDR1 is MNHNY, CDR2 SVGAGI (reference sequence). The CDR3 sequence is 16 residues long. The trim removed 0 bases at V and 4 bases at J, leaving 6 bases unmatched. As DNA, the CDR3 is TGTGCCAGCAGTTACTCAAACAGGGGCAGGAATCAGCCCCAGCATTTT. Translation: CASSYSNRGRNQPQHF.

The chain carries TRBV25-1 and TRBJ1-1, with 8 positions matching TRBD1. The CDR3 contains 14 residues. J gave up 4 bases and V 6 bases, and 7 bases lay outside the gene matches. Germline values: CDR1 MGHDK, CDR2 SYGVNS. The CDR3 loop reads CASRGQVESTEAFF. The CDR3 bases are TGTGCCAGCAGGGGACAGGTCGAGAGCACTGAAGCTTTCTTT.

CDR3 residues: CASSPTRTGTYEQYV. CDR3 sequence (DNA): TGTGCCAGCAGCCCCACCCGGACAGGTACCTACGAGCAGTACGTC. The rearrangement joins TRBV14 to TRBJ2-7; TRBD1 matches 7 bases. V lost 4 bases, J lost 2 bases, and 8 bases stayed unmatched. Germline V CDR1 and CDR2: SGHDN, FVKESK. This CDR3 has 15 amino acids.

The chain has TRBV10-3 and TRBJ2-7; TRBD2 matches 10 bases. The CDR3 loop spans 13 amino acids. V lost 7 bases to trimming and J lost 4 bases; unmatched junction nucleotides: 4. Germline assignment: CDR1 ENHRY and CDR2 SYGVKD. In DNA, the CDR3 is TGTGCCATCATGGGGACTAGCGCATACGAGCAGTACTTC. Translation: CAIMGTSAYEQYF.

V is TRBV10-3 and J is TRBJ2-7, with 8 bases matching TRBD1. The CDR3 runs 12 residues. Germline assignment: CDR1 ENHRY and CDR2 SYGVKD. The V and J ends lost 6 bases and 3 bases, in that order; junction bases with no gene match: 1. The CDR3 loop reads CAIRDRDYEQYF. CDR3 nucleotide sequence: TGTGCCATCAGGGACAGGGACTACGAGCAGTACTTC.